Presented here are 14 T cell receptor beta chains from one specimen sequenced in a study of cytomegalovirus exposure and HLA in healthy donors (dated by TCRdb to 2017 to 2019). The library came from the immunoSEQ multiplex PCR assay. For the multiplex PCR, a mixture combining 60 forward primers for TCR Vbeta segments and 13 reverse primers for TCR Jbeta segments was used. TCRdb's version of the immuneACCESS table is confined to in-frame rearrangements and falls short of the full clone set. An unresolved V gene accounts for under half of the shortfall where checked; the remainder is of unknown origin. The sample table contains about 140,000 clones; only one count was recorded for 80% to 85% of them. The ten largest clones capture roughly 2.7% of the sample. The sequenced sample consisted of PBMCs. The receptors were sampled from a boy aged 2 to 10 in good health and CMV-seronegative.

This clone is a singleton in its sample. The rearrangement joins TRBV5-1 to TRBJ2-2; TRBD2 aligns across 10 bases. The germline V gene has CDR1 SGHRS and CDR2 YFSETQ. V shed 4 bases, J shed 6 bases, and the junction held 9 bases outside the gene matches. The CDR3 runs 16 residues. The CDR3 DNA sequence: TGCGCCAGCAGCCCGCCCCCCCTAGCGGGGGCCGGGGAGCTGTTTTTT. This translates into CASSPPPLAGAGELFF.

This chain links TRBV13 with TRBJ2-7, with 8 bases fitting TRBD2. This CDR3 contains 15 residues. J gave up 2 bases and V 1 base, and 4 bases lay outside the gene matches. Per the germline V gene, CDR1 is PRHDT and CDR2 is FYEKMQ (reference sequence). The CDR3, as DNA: TGTGCCAGCAGCTTAGAGGCGGGAGGACCCTACGAGCAGTACTTC. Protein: CASSLEAGGPYEQYF.

Written as DNA, the CDR3 is TGTGCCAGCACTAGTCCCAACGAGCAGTACTTC. It specifies CASTSPNEQYF. The V and J genes are TRBV6-6 and TRBJ2-7; D gene uncertain. In germline, CDR1 is MNHNY, CDR2 SVGAGI (reference sequence). V was cut by 7 bases and J by 5 bases, with 9 bases left in between. The CDR3 totals 11 residues.

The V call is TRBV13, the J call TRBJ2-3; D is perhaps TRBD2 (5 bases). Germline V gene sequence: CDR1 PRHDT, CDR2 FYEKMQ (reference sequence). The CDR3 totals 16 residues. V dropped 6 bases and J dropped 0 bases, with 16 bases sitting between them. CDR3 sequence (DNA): TGTGCCAGCAGTGCTAGCCTCCTAGGGAGCACAGATACGCAGTATTTT. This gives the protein CASSASLLGSTDTQYF. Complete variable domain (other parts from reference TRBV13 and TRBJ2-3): AAGVIQSPRHLIKEKRETATLKCYPIPRHDTVYWYQQGPGQDPQFLISFYEKMQSDKGSIPDRFSAQQFSDYHSELNMSSLELGDSALYFCASSASLLGSTDTQYFGPGTRLTVL.

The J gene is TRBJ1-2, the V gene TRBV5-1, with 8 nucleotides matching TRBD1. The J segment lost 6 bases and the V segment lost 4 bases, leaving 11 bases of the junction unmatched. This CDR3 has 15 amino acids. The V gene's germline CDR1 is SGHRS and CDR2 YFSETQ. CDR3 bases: TGCGCCAGCAGCGGCACCCAGGGGGCCGTTGATGGCTACACCTTC. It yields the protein CASSGTQGAVDGYTF.

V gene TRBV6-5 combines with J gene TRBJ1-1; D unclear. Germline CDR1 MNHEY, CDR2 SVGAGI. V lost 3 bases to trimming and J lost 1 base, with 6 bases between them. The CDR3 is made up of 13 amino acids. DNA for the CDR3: TGTGCCAGCAGTTATGTAGAGAACACTGAAGCTTTCTTT. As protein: CASSYVENTEAFF.

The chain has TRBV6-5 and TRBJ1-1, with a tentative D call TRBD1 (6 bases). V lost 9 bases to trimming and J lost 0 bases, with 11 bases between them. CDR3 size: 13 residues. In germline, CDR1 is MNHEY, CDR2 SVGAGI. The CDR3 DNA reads TGTGCCAGTCAAACAGGGATGAACACTGAAGCTTTCTTT. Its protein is CASQTGMNTEAFF.

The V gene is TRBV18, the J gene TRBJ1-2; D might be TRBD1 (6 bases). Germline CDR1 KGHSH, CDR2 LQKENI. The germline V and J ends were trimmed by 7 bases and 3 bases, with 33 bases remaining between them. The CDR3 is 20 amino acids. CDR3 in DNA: TGTGCCAGCTTACCGGAATTTCGGGGTTTATGGCCAGGGGAAGACTATGGCTACACCTTC. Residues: CASLPEFRGLWPGEDYGYTF.

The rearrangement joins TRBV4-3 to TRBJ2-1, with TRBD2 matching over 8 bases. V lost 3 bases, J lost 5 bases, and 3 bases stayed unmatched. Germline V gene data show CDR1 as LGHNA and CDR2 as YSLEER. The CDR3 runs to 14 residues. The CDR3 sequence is CASSQGLGNNEQFF. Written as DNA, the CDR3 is TGCGCCAGCAGCCAGGGACTAGGAAACAATGAGCAGTTCTTC.

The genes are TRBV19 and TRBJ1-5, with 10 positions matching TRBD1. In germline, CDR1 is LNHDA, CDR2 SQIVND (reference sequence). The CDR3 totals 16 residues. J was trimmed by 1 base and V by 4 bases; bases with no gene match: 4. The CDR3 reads CASSSRTGGSNQPQHF. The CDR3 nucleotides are TGTGCCAGTAGTAGCCGGACAGGGGGAAGCAATCAGCCCCAGCATTTT. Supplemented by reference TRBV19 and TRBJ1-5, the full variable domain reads DGGITQSPKYLFRKEGQNVTLSCEQNLNHDAMYWYRQDPGQGLRLIYYSQIVNDFQKGDIAEGYSVSREKKESFPLTVTSAQKNPTAFYLCASSSRTGGSNQPQHFGDGTRLSIL.

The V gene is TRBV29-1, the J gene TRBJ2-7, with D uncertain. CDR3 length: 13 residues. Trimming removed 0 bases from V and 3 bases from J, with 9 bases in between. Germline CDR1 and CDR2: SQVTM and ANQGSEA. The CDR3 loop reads CSVEDLGSYEQYF. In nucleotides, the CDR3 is TGCAGCGTTGAAGATCTAGGCAGCTACGAGCAGTACTTC.

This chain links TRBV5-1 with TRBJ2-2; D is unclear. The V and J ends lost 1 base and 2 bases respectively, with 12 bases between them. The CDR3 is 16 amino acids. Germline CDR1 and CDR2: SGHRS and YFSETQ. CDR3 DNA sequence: TGCGCCAGCAGCTTGTGGCCTAGACGAAACACCGGGGAGCTGTTTTTT. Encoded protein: CASSLWPRRNTGELFF.

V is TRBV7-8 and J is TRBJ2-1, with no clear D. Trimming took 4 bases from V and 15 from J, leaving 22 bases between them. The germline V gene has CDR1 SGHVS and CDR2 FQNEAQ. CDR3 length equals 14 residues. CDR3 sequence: CASSSVARTNRMFF. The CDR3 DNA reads TGTGCCAGCAGCTCCGTGGCCCGTACTAATCGGATGTTCTTC.

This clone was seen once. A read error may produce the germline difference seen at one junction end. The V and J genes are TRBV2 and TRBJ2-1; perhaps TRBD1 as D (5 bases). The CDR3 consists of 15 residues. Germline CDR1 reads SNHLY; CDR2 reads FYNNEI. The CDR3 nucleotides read TGTGCCACCTACAGGATCCTTGAGAACTACAATGAGCGGTTCTTC. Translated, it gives CATYRILENYNERFF.